This T cell receptor (beta chain) was sequenced in a study of shared clonotypes between healthy human individuals. Study-level information: CD4 naive and memory got three plates each, CD8 naive two, CD8 memory one.

Per the study methods: ImmunoSEQ only sent back junction sequences with no quality scores, so filtering was done differently. Here immunoSEQ multiplex PCR was the method, and the copy in TCRdb shows in-frame clones only, minus some. Clonal size and the V and J genes are those of that table, whereas D and trimming came from the DNA. Of about 680,000 clones in the sample, approximately 79% were seen once. This clone occurred many times. The target antigen is unknown. Germline V gives CDR1 MNHNS, CDR2 SASEGT. V was trimmed by 6 bases and J by 3 bases, leaving 9 bases between them. This CDR3 has 12 residues. Study-wide results and caveats: Clonotypes shared by all four sorted-subset donors had higher generation probabilities than non-shared clonotypes.

The clonotype comes from a woman between 25 and 40 years old in good health. V and J are TRBV6-1 and TRBJ2-7; D gene ambiguous. The sample consisted of memory CD4+ T cells sorted from blood. Stated subset: CD45RA-negative fraction. The CDR3 is CASSLVGYEQYF. The CDR3 DNA follows: TGTGCCAGCAGCCTGGTCGGCTACGAGCAGTACTTC.